The present T cell receptor (beta chain) was sequenced within a study of cytomegalovirus exposure and HLA in healthy donors. For this clone: Its antigen is as yet unknown.

Data came from immunoSEQ multiplex PCR; TCRdb stores just in-frame clones and leaves some out. The top ten hold 6.5% to 8.5% of the sample, which has fewer than 150,000 clones, just over 85% seen once. General study points: Usually a TCR sequence was rare, but some public TCRs were found in many donors. Using the classifier, cytomegalovirus status was reportedly diagnosed with high specificity and sensitivity. The CMV antigen specificity of three CMV-associated chains was confirmed through in vitro analysis.

CDR1 and CDR2 from the germline V gene are SGDLS and YYNGEE. Trimming cost V 0 bases and J 5 bases, with 14 bases left between them. The CDR3 totals 16 residues. This clonotype was obtained from a woman under 30 in good health and CMV-seropositive. Input material: PBMCs. V and J are TRBV9 and TRBJ2-2; TRBD2 might be the D (6 bases). DNA of the CDR3: TGTGCCAGCAGCGTAGCCCCGGTGGAGGGAACCGGGGAGCTGTTTTTT. This translates into CASSVAPVEGTGELFF.